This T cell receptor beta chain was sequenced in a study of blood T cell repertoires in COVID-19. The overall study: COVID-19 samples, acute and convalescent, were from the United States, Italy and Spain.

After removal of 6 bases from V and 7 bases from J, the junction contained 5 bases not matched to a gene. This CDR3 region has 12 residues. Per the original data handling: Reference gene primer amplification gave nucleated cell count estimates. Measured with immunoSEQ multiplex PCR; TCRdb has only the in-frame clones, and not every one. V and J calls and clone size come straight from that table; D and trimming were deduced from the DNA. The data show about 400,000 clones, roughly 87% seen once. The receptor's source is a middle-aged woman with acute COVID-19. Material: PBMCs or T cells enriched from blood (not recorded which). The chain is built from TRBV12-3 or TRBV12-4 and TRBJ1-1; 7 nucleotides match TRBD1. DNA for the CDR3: TGTGCCAGCAGCAAGGGGGCCGGTGAAGCTTTCTTT. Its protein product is CASSKGAGEAFF.